This T cell receptor beta chain derives from a study of blood T cell repertoires in COVID-19. The germline V gene encodes CDR1 SGDLS and CDR2 YYNGEE. V was trimmed by 0 bases and J by 2 bases, leaving 12 bases between them. CDR3 length: 16 amino acids. Original handling: The authors estimated nucleated cell counts from reference gene primer amplification. Clones were read by immunoSEQ multiplex PCR, and TCRdb kept only the in-frame ones, dropping some. V and J calls and clone size are given by that table; D and trimming were obtained from the DNA. The table lists 270,000 or so clones, roughly 84% of them singletons. Participant-given clinical history determined each cohort assignment.

Sequenced: PBMCs or T cells enriched from blood (not recorded which). The rearrangement uses TRBV9 and TRBJ2-1; possible D gene TRBD1, 6 bases. This clonotype originated in a woman between 50 and 59 years old who had been exposed to COVID-19. The CDR3 spells CASSVDPRGTYNEQFF. The DNA of the CDR3 is TGTGCCAGCAGCGTAGACCCCAGGGGCACCTACAATGAGCAGTTCTTC.